The TCR beta chain under discussion was sequenced for a study of cytomegalovirus exposure and HLA in healthy donors (dated by TCRdb to about 2017). With regard to the full study: According to an earlier analysis of a few hundred of the donors, some 180 million T cells yielded 117 million unique TCR beta sequences and about 300 Gb of sequence data. High-throughput TCR immunosequencing, statistical association of individual TCRs with disease status, and machine learning were combined to predict cytomegalovirus infection status. The study was designed to test whether signatures of past pathogen exposure could be identified by cataloging public T cell receptors. An early release that covered about 640 HLA-typed donors contained around 300 gigabases of sequencing data and approximately 85 million unique TCR sequences. In addition to the first cohort of hundreds of subjects, a separate validation cohort of approximately 110 different subjects was used. Rather than using new phenotypic data, the later analysis identified candidate immune exposures from TCR beta sequences and from how often those sequences occurred across donors. To decide whether each TCR beta V gene segment behaved as functional or pseudogenic, an earlier analysis of fewer than 750 of the donors relied on high-throughput TCR beta sequencing. Genome-wide SNP genotypes for about 55% of the roughly 670 donors were used in a later genetic analysis, which treated that subset as a discovery cohort. Using immunosequencing, the study profiled T cell repertoires from 500 to 800 subjects and related those repertoires to cytomegalovirus serostatus. To study patterns of TCR occurrence, a later analysis re-analyzed previously published TCR beta repertoires from 550 to 800 donors and added high-resolution HLA genotyping. HLA typing included class I and class II loci at four-digit resolution. All discovery cohort repertoires had been generated on a single sequencing platform. Across some 400 genotyped donors of the cohort, an average of approximately 240,000 unique TCR beta nucleotide sequences per donor were sequenced, and around 19% of those sequences were non-productive. Alongside the repertoire data, information on donor age, sex, ethnicity and CMV serostatus was compiled. Five DR-DQ haplotypes were handled as single units for association and clustering, since linkage in the cohort was strong. Of the approximately 400 genotyped donors, approximately 80% were placed in the genetic ancestry cluster associated with self-reported Caucasian donors. Typing coverage differed by locus: A, B, C, DRB1 and DQB1 were typed in about 620-640 donors, DQA1 in about 500, DPA1 in 600 to 610, and DPB1 in around 440. Overall study results and their limits: Cytomegalovirus status was reported to be diagnosed by the classifier with high specificity and sensitivity in both the original and validation cohorts. When HLA alleles, especially DR and DQ, strongly co-occurred, attributing TCR associations to individual alleles was difficult. According to a later analysis, TCR association rates differed among HLA loci, with DRB1 alleles showing the most associated TCRs and HLA-C alleles showing the fewest. Because the 87-base-pair reads could not distinguish some IMGT-functional V segments, including TRBV6-2 and TRBV6-3, those segments were excluded. The authors suggested that the approach could potentially be generalized to other disease states and immunological phenotypes. In vitro tests confirmed that a few of the cytomegalovirus-associated TCR beta chains recognize cytomegalovirus antigens. Several of the top co-occurrence clusters appeared to be linked to parvovirus B19, influenza, CMV and Epstein-Barr virus, according to a later analysis. The earlier analysis of approximately 590 of the donors excluded around 17 rarely observed V segments, including chromosome 9 orphons, because counts were too low. Only TCR beta chains were sequenced in this cohort, and the absence of alpha or paired-chain data limited detectable features. The study listed 150 to 200 TCR beta chains as associated with cytomegalovirus. According to a later analysis, most CMV-associated TCR beta chains appeared to be HLA-restricted, and the HLA associations seemed to be driven largely by CMV exposure. An association between a missense DCLRE1C variant and V-gene and J-gene trimming of TCR beta chains was found in a later genetic analysis and replicated in an independent cohort. In a later analysis, HLA-associated TCR beta chains showed more clonal expansion and lower generation probabilities than non-associated chains that were equally common. While some public TCRs were present in many individuals, most TCR sequences turned up only very rarely across donors. CMV serostatus was the only immune exposure information available for the cohort. In a later genetic analysis, fewer N-insertions in productive TCRs were reported among donors in an Asian-associated ancestry cluster than the roughly 700-donor mean. The presence/absence analyses assumed that sequencing depth was roughly uniform across donors, and that assumption may not be true. Broadly in line with IMGT annotations, most TCR beta V segments showed up in productive rearrangements about 87% or about 30% of the time in an earlier analysis of several hundred of the donors. At a false discovery rate of 0.05, a later analysis linked under 20,000 TCR beta sequences to specific HLA alleles. A further reported finding was that TCR beta sequences accurately predicted the HLA-A and HLA-B alleles for most subjects in the first cohort. Correlated functional status among segregating V segments might be attributable to linkage disequilibrium, but an unknown experimental factor could not be ruled out. HLA typing was unavailable for some donors at each locus, so association tests used only the typed subset. A cluster of highly shared sequence variants was judged likely to represent a technical artifact of the sequencing pipeline.

Inclusive of the bounding cysteine and phenylalanine, the CDR3 is 17 residues long. Left in the record is the CDR3 DNA by itself, 51 bases read in frame from the first base. V is clipped by 2 bases and J by 0 bases, and the sequence between their germline boundaries is 11 bases long. CDR1 is given as SGHVS and CDR2 as FNYEAQ, both from the germline V gene. Libraries came from the immunoSEQ multiplex PCR assay. For the multiplex PCR, a mixture combining 60 forward primers for TCR Vbeta segments and 13 reverse primers for TCR Jbeta segments was used. Amplification of the CDR3 region of rearranged TCR beta genes was performed with a multiplex PCR assay on genomic DNA. On the Illumina HiSeq System, the amplified TCR beta libraries were sequenced as 87-base-pair reads. On the authors' methods: Across the 600 to 700 repertoires, a later analysis counted around 80 million unique TCR beta chains, approximately 12 million of which were shared by at least two donors. To remove PCR and sequencing errors, raw reads were error-corrected and collapsed into unique sequences using a nearest-neighbor algorithm that merged closely related sequences. Alignment of CDR3 sequences to IMGT reference sequences was used to assign V, D and J gene segments. For a sequence to be retained, a match of at least six nucleotides to both a V gene segment and a J gene segment was required. Rearrangements were called productive when the CDR3 lacked stop codons and stayed in frame with V and J; all others were non-productive. CDR3 was defined according to IMGT convention as the region running from the second conserved V-encoded cysteine to the conserved J-encoded phenylalanine. The earlier analysis of 587 of the donors excluded sequences that lacked an unambiguous match to a single V gene segment. In an earlier analysis of several hundred of the donors, V segments were called functional above 56.7% productive rearrangements and were called segregating when the between-donor standard deviation exceeded 5%. To diagnose cytomegalovirus status from the catalog of TCR beta chain sequences, a statistical classification framework was built. V and J gene assignment, in a later analysis, came from comparing TCR nucleotide sequences with IMGT/GENE-DB human TR gene sequences. In a later analysis, CDR3 sequences and most-parsimonious VDJ recombination scenarios were assigned using the TCRdist pipeline. In a later analysis, each TCR beta chain was defined by its CDR3 amino acid sequence together with its V-gene family, and reads lacking a unique V-gene family were excluded. In a later analysis, several hundred highly shared, low-generation-probability nucleotide sequences were removed to address suspected cross-contamination and a sequencing artifact. A later analysis calculated a clonal expansion index for each public chain from normalized within-repertoire ranks of inferred template counts. In a later analysis, generation probabilities were computed using a VDJ recombination model fitted to out-of-frame rearrangements, and the results were checked against IGoR. In a later analysis, hypergeometric tests were used to score TCR-TCR, TCR-HLA and TCR-CMV co-occurrence, with a repertoire-size bias correction applied to TCR pairs. In a later analysis, false discovery rates were estimated by permuting HLA or CMV assignments 20 times. A later analysis grouped co-occurring TCRs with DBSCAN, adding TCRdist sequence similarity when clustering within HLA-allele-positive subsets. Repertoires with fewer than 30,000 or more than 120,000 public chains, plus five repertoires with anomalous nucleotide sharing, were excluded from co-occurrence clustering. TCRdb obtained this table from immuneACCESS and retained in-frame rearrangements with V and J assigned. These tables miss some clones; where compared with another copy, unresolved V genes account for less than half of the shortfall, and the remainder is unexplained. The V and J calls and clone size were taken over from that table, and D and trimming were inferred from the DNA. This sample's table contains more than 45,000 clones. The ten largest clones add up to roughly an eighth of the sample.

On this clone itself: Its antigen is not yet known.

The cohort comprised 670 or so healthy bone marrow donors. All cohort members were sampled while nominally healthy, although unrecorded immune exposures were likely present. The donor tested CMV seropositive and was one of the 289 seropositive cohort members. Each donor provided a peripheral blood sample, and peripheral blood mononuclear cells were used for TCR beta sequencing. The Qiagen DNeasy Blood Extraction Kit was used to extract genomic DNA from the blood cell samples. The TCR was taken from a woman aged 25-40 years in good health and CMV-seropositive. Material: PBMCs. The receptor chain draws on TRBV7-6 and TRBJ2-6; no confident D gene assignment can be made. The CDR3 here reads CASSLSPFSSGANVLTF. The DNA sequence is given as TGTGCCAGCAGCTTAAGCCCGTTCTCCTCTGGGGCCAACGTCCTGACTTTC.